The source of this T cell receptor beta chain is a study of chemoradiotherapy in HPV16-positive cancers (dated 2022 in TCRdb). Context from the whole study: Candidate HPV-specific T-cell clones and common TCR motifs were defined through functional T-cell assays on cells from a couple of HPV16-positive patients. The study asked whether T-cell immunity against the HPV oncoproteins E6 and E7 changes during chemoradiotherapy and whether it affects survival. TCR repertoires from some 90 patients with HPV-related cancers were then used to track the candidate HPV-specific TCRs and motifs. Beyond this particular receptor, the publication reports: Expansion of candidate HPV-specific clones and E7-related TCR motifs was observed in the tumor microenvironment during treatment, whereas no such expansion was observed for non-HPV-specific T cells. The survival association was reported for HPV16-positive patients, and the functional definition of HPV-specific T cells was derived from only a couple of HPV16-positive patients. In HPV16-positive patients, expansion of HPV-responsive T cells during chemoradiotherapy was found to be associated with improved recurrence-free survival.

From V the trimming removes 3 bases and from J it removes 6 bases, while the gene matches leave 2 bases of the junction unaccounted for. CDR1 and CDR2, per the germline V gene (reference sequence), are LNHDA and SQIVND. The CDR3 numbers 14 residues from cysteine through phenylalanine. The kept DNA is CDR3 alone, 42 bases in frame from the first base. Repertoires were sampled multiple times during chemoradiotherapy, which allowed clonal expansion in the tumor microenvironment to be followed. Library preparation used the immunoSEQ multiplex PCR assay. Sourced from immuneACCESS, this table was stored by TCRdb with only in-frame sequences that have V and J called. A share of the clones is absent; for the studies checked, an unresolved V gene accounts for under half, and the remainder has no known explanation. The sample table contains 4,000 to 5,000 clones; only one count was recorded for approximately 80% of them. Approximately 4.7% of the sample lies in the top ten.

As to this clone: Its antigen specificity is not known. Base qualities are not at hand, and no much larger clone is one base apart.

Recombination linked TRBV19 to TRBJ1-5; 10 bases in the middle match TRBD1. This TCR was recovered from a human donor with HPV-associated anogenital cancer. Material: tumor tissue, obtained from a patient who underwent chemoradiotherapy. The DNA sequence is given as TGTGCCAGTAGTATTGGGACAGGGGCTCAGCCCCAGCATTTT. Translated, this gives CASSIGTGAQPQHF.